These T cell receptor beta chains were read from a single sample in a study of chemoradiotherapy in HPV16-positive cancers. Clones were read by immunoSEQ multiplex PCR, and TCRdb kept only the in-frame ones, dropping some. This sample has approximately 10,000 clones; over 75% occur once, and the top ten carry 2% to 2.5%. Sampling took place from a patient who underwent chemoradiotherapy. Receptors originate from a human donor with HPV-associated anogenital cancer. Each CDR3 is given with its conserved first and last residue. The D gene is left open where the match is weak. Only some rows state a clone size, as once, few, many or a class for expanded clones.

cdr3_aa: CASSHAQANREPEAFF
cdr3_nt: TGTGCCAGCAGCCACGCGCAAGCAAACAGGGAACCTGAAGCTTTCTTT
d_call: NA
j_call: TRBJ1-1
clone_size: NA
v_call: TRBV4-2

cdr3_aa: CASSPLTGADTEAFF
cdr3_nt: TGTGCCAGCTCACCGTTAACAGGGGCTGACACTGAAGCTTTCTTT
d_call: TRBD1
j_call: TRBJ1-1
clone_size: few
v_call: TRBV18

cdr3_aa: CATSRDGIREDAEAFF
cdr3_nt: TGTGCCACCAGCAGGGATGGAATACGAGAGGACGCTGAAGCTTTCTTT
d_call: NA
j_call: TRBJ1-1
clone_size: NA
v_call: TRBV15

cdr3_aa: CGMLNTEAFF
cdr3_nt: TGCGGGATGCTGAACACTGAAGCTTTCTTT
d_call: NA
j_call: TRBJ1-1
clone_size: once
v_call: TRBV20-1

cdr3_aa: CASPCRDINQPQHF
cdr3_nt: TGTGCTAGCCCGTGCCGGGACATCAATCAGCCCCAGCATTTT
d_call: NA
j_call: TRBJ1-5
clone_size: NA
v_call: TRBV7-7

cdr3_aa: CASSQGGESPLHF
cdr3_nt: TGCGCCAGCAGCCAGGGTGGGGAATCACCCCTCCACTTT
d_call: NA
j_call: TRBJ1-6
clone_size: NA
v_call: TRBV4-3

cdr3_aa: CASFSGGETDTQYF
cdr3_nt: TGCGCCAGCTTCAGCGGGGGGGAAACAGATACGCAGTATTTT
d_call: TRBD2
j_call: TRBJ2-3
clone_size: NA
v_call: TRBV5-1

cdr3_aa: CASRPSSYNSPLHF
cdr3_nt: TGTGCCAGCAGGCCGAGTAGTTATAATTCACCCCTCCACTTT
d_call: NA
j_call: TRBJ1-6
clone_size: NA
v_call: TRBV25-1

cdr3_aa: CAWSGENEQFF
cdr3_nt: TGTGCCTGGAGCGGGGAGAATGAGCAGTTCTTC
d_call: NA
j_call: TRBJ2-1
clone_size: NA
v_call: TRBV30

cdr3_aa: CASSDGTQPQHF
cdr3_nt: TGTGCCAGCAGCGACGGCACTCAGCCCCAGCATTTT
d_call: NA
j_call: TRBJ1-5
clone_size: few
v_call: TRBV6-5

cdr3_aa: CASSLVGQDEDTEAFF
cdr3_nt: TGTGCCAGCAGCTTAGTGGGACAGGACGAGGACACTGAAGCTTTCTTT
d_call: TRBD1
j_call: TRBJ1-1
clone_size: NA
v_call: TRBV11-3

cdr3_aa: CASSSTGDGRPLHF
cdr3_nt: TGTGCCAGCAGCTCCACAGGGGATGGTAGACCCCTCCACTTT
d_call: TRBD1
j_call: TRBJ1-6
clone_size: NA
v_call: TRBV7-9

cdr3_aa: CAISDSGQETQYF
cdr3_nt: TGTGCCATCAGTGACAGCGGGCAAGAGACCCAGTACTTC
d_call: NA
j_call: TRBJ2-5
clone_size: few
v_call: TRBV10-3

cdr3_aa: CASSHEGEGETQYF
cdr3_nt: TGTGCCAGCAGCCATGAAGGGGAGGGAGAGACCCAGTACTTC
d_call: TRBD2
j_call: TRBJ2-5
clone_size: NA
v_call: TRBV7-9